One sample yielded the 29 T cell receptor beta chains listed below, sequenced in a study of patients and donors after allogeneic stem cell transplantation. Each CDR3 protein gets one entry after TCRdb re-called the RT-PCR reads with MiXCR. Among some 880,000 distinct CDR3 sequences, approximately 18% were seen once, and the ten largest hold approximately 5.9%. Sequencing input: blood, either unsorted or a sorted T cell fraction (not recorded which). These receptors all stem from a human donor who was either an allogeneic HSCT recipient or a stem cell or donor lymphocyte infusion donor (not recorded which). It is not recorded whose cells these are; they may come from a transplant donor.

This clonotype was seen repeatedly, ten times or more. CDR3 DNA: TGCAGCGTTCCCCGACAGGGGAACACTGAAGCTTTCTTT. Translation gives CSVPRQGNTEAFF. The rearrangement uses TRBV29-1 and TRBJ1-1; 7 nucleotides match TRBD1. The CDR3 loop spans 13 amino acids. V shed 5 bases and J 1 base; nucleotides not matched to a gene: 4. Germline V lookup: CDR1 SQVTM, CDR2 ANQGSEA. Using reference TRBV29-1 and TRBJ1-1 for the parts outside the CDR3, the full variable domain is SAVISQKPSRDICQRGTSLTIQCQVDSQVTMMFWYRQQPGQSLTLIATANQGSEATYESGFVIDKFPISRPNLTFSTLTVSNMSPEDSSIYLCSVPRQGNTEAFFGQGTRLTVV.

This clonotype has just a few counts. The chain recombines TRBV29-1 with TRBJ2-7, with 7 bases lining up with TRBD1. This CDR3 contains 14 residues. From germline, CDR1 is SQVTM and CDR2 ANQGSEA. V shed 6 bases and J 6 bases; nucleotides not matched to a gene: 14. The CDR3 region is CSVLTAGGVGEQYF. The CDR3 DNA reads TGCAGCGTCCTGACCGCAGGGGGAGTGGGCGAGCAGTACTTC.

The chain employs TRBV4-1 and TRBJ1-4; D gene unclear. This CDR3 is built from 13 residues. CDR1 and CDR2 from the germline V gene are MGHRA and YSYEKL. V was shortened by 2 bases and J by 8 bases, with 9 bases between the two germline ends. The CDR3, as DNA: TGCGCCAGCAGCCAAACTACAGTAGAAAAACTGTTTTTT. This sequence encodes CASSQTTVEKLFF.

The genes are TRBV20-1 and TRBJ1-5; weak D call: TRBD1 (5 bases). Trimming cost V 4 bases and J 7 bases, with 11 bases left between them. Germline lookup yields CDR1 DFQATT and CDR2 SNEGSKA (reference sequence). The CDR3 runs to 12 residues. In DNA form, the CDR3 reads TGCAGTGCTAACCCCCCAGGGCAGCCCCAGCATTTT. It specifies CSANPPGQPQHF.

Turning to this clonotype: One end of the junction does not line up with germline, which may come from a read error. The chain is built from TRBV4-2 and TRBJ2-1; 10 bases line up with TRBD2. Germline V CDR1 and CDR2: LGHNA, YNFKEQ. CDR3 length equals 17 residues. CDR3 in DNA: TGTGCCAGCACCCAAGGGAACAGCGGGGGGGCGTACAATGAGCAGTTCTTC. Residues: CASTQGNSGGAYNEQFF.

The rearrangement links TRBV6-5 to TRBJ1-2, with 8 bases identical to TRBD1. The trim removed 0 bases at V and 5 bases at J, leaving 5 bases unmatched. This CDR3 has 15 amino acids. The V gene's germline CDR1 is MNHEY and CDR2 SVGAGI. The CDR3 loop reads CASSYSSGGAYGYTF. The DNA for the CDR3 is TGTGCCAGCAGTTACTCGTCAGGGGGCGCTTATGGCTACACCTTC.

About this clonotype: The junction departs from germline at one end; a sequencing error may be responsible. V usage is TRBV11-2 and J usage is TRBJ2-7; D is unresolved. The CDR3 has 16 amino acids. CDR1 and CDR2 from the germline V gene are SGHAT and FQNNGV. The CDR3 DNA follows: TGTGCCAGCAGCTTAGACCCGGTTCGTGGGTCCTTCGAGCAGTACTTC. Its translation is CASSLDPVRGSFEQYF.

The V call is TRBV15, the J call TRBJ2-7; 9 bases are shared with TRBD1. Trimming at V came to 4 bases and at J to 3 bases, leaving 1 base not matched to a gene. Germline CDR1 reads LNHNV; CDR2 reads YYDKDF (reference sequence). The CDR3 is 13 residues long. In nucleotides, the CDR3 is TGTGCCACCAGCACGGACAGGGGCTACGAGCAGTACTTC. Its translation: CATSTDRGYEQYF.

This clonotype occurred a few times. This chain connects TRBV12-3 or TRBV12-4 to TRBJ1-2; D is ambiguous. The CDR3 consists of 16 residues. V gave up 7 bases and J gave up 6 bases, with 24 bases separating them. Here the CDR3 DNA reads TGTGCCAGCAAACCAAGTGACGGCGGTCCTTTGAATGGCTACACCTTC. Residues: CASKPSDGGPLNGYTF.

This clonotype has only a few counts. The chain links TRBV4-1 to TRBJ2-1; 8 bases are shared with TRBD2. The CDR3 is 17 residues long. After removal of 0 bases from V and 0 bases from J, the junction contained 4 bases not matched to a gene. The V gene's germline CDR1 is MGHRA and CDR2 YSYEKL. The CDR3: CASSQDQSGSSYNEQFF. In DNA form, the CDR3 reads TGCGCCAGCAGCCAAGATCAGAGCGGGAGCTCCTACAATGAGCAGTTCTTC.

This clonotype came up a few times. The chain recombines TRBV6-5 with TRBJ2-4; D might be TRBD2 (5 bases). The CDR3 contains 16 residues. The germline V gene encodes CDR1 MNHEY and CDR2 SVGAGI. The germline V and J ends were trimmed by 1 base and 1 base, with 11 bases remaining between them. As DNA, the CDR3 is TGTGCCAGCAGTTACTTCGCGGGTGTGGCCAAAAACATTCAGTACTTC. Its translation is CASSYFAGVAKNIQYF.

This sequence joins TRBV29-1 and TRBJ1-1, with D possibly matching TRBD1 (6 bases). Germline V CDR1 and CDR2: SQVTM, ANQGSEA. The CDR3 has 13 amino acids. The V end was cut by 5 bases, the J end by 2 bases, with 12 bases between. The CDR3 nucleotides are TGCAGCGTTCATTACAGGGTCAACACTGAAGCTTTCTTT. Protein: CSVHYRVNTEAFF.

The rearrangement joins TRBV6-5 to TRBJ1-2, with D perhaps matching TRBD1 (6 bases). The CDR3 has 16 amino acids. Germline lookup yields CDR1 MNHEY and CDR2 SVGAGI. V dropped 0 bases and J dropped 6 bases, with 17 bases sitting between them. CDR3 coding DNA: TGTGCCAGCAGTTACTCCGTGGACAGTTATGGGGATGGCTACACCTTC. This encodes CASSYSVDSYGDGYTF.

The chain employs TRBV7-9 and TRBJ2-1; TRBD2 agrees at 7 bases. J lost 3 bases, V lost 1 base, and 3 bases had no gene match. This CDR3 has 15 amino acids. CDR1 and CDR2 (germline): SEHNR, FQNEAQ (reference sequence). CDR3 sequence reads: CASSLDQRDYNEQFF. CDR3 sequence (DNA): TGTGCCAGCAGCTTAGACCAGCGGGACTACAATGAGCAGTTCTTC.

The genes are TRBV5-1 and TRBJ2-5; 8 nucleotides line up with TRBD2. Germline V gene data show CDR1 as SGHRS and CDR2 as YFSETQ. This CDR3 contains 13 residues. Trimming took 7 bases from V and 3 from J; bases not matched to a gene: 5. DNA for the CDR3: TGCGCCAGCGCCTCACTAGCGGAAGAGACCCAGTACTTC. Translation gives CASASLAEETQYF.

This clonotype turned up a few times. The chain employs TRBV9 and TRBJ2-2; D perhaps matches TRBD2 (6 bases). The CDR3 runs 13 residues. In germline, CDR1 is SGDLS, CDR2 YYNGEE. The V end was cut by 3 bases, the J end by 6 bases, with 9 bases between. The CDR3 coding sequence is TGTGCCAGCAGCGCGGGGGTACCCGGGGAGCTGTTTTTT. Its protein product is CASSAGVPGELFF.

In this sample, this clonotype turned up many times. The chain has TRBV29-1 and TRBJ2-3; 9 bases match TRBD1. The CDR3 totals 14 residues. Germline V gene sequence: CDR1 SQVTM, CDR2 ANQGSEA. The ends lost 6 bases at V and 3 bases at J; junction bases unmatched: 7. The DNA for the CDR3 is TGCAGCGTAGCCGGGACAGGGAAAACAGATACGCAGTATTTT. This encodes CSVAGTGKTDTQYF.

Only a few counts were recorded for this clonotype. This sequence joins TRBV7-3 and TRBJ1-4; D gene ambiguous. Germline V lookup: CDR1 SGHTA, CDR2 FQGTGA. CDR3 length: 15 residues. Trimming removed 0 bases at V and 4 bases at J, with 9 bases between. The chain's CDR3 is CASSLTSGLNEKLFF. CDR3 DNA sequence: TGTGCCAGCAGCTTAACGTCGGGTCTTAATGAAAAACTGTTTTTT. Full variable domain (rest looked up from reference TRBV7-3 and TRBJ1-4): GAGVSQTPSNKVTEKGKYVELRCDPISGHTALYWYRQSLGQGPEFLIYFQGTGAADDSGLPNDRFFAVRPEGSVSTLKIQRTERGDSAVYLCASSLTSGLNEKLFFGSGTQLSVL.

The rearrangement uses TRBV29-1 and TRBJ2-7; the D is unclear. Between the trimmed V and J ends, which lost 0 bases and 12 bases, there was a span of 12 bases. The CDR3 is made up of 11 amino acids. The germline CDR1 and CDR2 sequences are SQVTM and ANQGSEA. CDR3 DNA sequence: TGCAGCGTTGAAGATCGAAAGGGTCCGTACTTC. This codes for CSVEDRKGPYF.

In nucleotides, the CDR3 is TGTGCCACCAGTGATCATCAGACAGGGGTCCAGCATTTT. Its protein product is CATSDHQTGVQHF. The chain joins TRBV24-1 to TRBJ1-5, with TRBD1 matching 8 bases. The CDR3 spans 13 residues. Trimming cost V 3 bases and J 12 bases; bases outside gene matches: 6. Germline CDR1 reads KGHDR; CDR2 reads SFDVKD.

The rearrangement uses TRBV11-3 and TRBJ2-7, with 7 bases that match TRBD1. The CDR3 covers 13 residues. Germline-derived CDR1 and CDR2 are SGHNT and YENEEA. Trimming cost V 7 bases and J 7 bases; bases outside gene matches: 10. The CDR3 DNA sequence: TGTGCCAGCACCTCGACAGGGAAGGGTGAGCAGTACTTC. Protein sequence: CASTSTGKGEQYF.

The chain uses TRBV27 and TRBJ2-2; D gene unclear. Germline loops: CDR1 MNHEY, CDR2 SMNVEV (reference sequence). V was cut by 1 base and J by 7 bases, with 7 bases left in between. CDR3 size: 13 residues. CDR3 protein: CASSLFGYGELFF. The CDR3 nucleotides are TGTGCCAGCAGTTTATTTGGGTACGGGGAGCTGTTTTTT.

With respect to this clonotype: An end of the junction does not agree with germline; a read error may underlie this. This chain joins TRBV6-2 or TRBV6-3 and TRBJ2-3; no reliable D call. This CDR3 spans 10 amino acids. Germline V lookup: CDR1 MNHEY, CDR2 SVGEGT. The CDR3 region has the DNA TGCTCCACAAGTACAGATACGCAGTATTTT. It translates to CSTSTDTQYF.

This clonotype was counted only a few times. This chain uses TRBV20-1 with TRBJ1-2; TRBD1 matches at 7 bases. V dropped 3 bases and J dropped 0; count of bases not matched to a gene: 13. CDR3 length equals 17 residues. CDR1 and CDR2 from the germline V gene are DFQATT and SNEGSKA (reference sequence). CDR3 in DNA: TGCAGTGCTAGTCACCCGTGGGGACAGATAGCTAACTATGGCTACACCTTC. This gives the protein CSASHPWGQIANYGYTF.

There are a few counts of this clonotype. The chain uses TRBV15 and TRBJ2-4; D unclear. CDR3 length: 15 amino acids. V lost 0 bases, J lost 3 bases, and 9 bases lay in between. The germline gives CDR1 LNHNV, CDR2 YYDKDF (reference sequence). Here the CDR3 DNA reads TGTGCCACCAGCAGAGATGAGTGGGGCAAAAACATTCAGTACTTC. This sequence encodes CATSRDEWGKNIQYF.

This clonotype was detected ten times or more. J is TRBJ2-2 and V is TRBV11-2; D might be TRBD1 (6 bases). Germline values: CDR1 SGHAT, CDR2 FQNNGV. V lost 6 bases and J lost 2, with 13 bases in between. The CDR3 length is 15 residues. CDR3: CASSKIRGNTGELFF. The CDR3 bases are TGTGCCAGCAGTAAAATCAGGGGAAACACCGGGGAGCTGTTTTTT. The full variable domain, completed using reference TRBV11-2 and TRBJ2-2, is EAGVAQSPRYKIIEKRQSVAFWCNPISGHATLYWYQQILGQGPKLLIQFQNNGVVDDSQLPKDRFSAERLKGVDSTLKIQPAKLEDSAVYLCASSKIRGNTGELFFGEGSRLTVL.

This clonotype was seen a few times. V gene TRBV20-1 combines with J gene TRBJ2-1; D uncertain. The CDR3 has 10 amino acids. Trimming left V 5 bases short and J 12 bases short, with 11 bases between. The germline gives CDR1 DFQATT, CDR2 SNEGSKA (reference sequence). CDR3: CSALELGQFF. The CDR3 bases are TGCAGTGCTTTGGAGCTTGGGCAGTTCTTC.

This chain uses TRBV30 with TRBJ1-2; perhaps TRBD1 as D (6 bases). CDR3 length: 13 residues. V lost 7 bases to trimming and J lost 8 bases, with 20 bases between them. The germline V gene has CDR1 GTSNPN and CDR2 SVGIG (reference sequence). Written as DNA, the CDR3 is TGTGCCTTCACAATAGGGGGGATCGGGGGCTACACCTTC. This sequence encodes CAFTIGGIGGYTF.

This sequence joins TRBV20-1 and TRBJ2-5; D unresolved. Germline assignment: CDR1 DFQATT and CDR2 SNEGSKA (reference sequence). CDR3 length: 13 residues. V lost 1 base and J 3 bases, leaving 9 bases between the germline ends. In DNA form, the CDR3 reads TGCAGTGCTAGAGTACATAAAAAAGAGACCCAGTACTTC. Translating it yields CSARVHKKETQYF.